Following are 25 T cell receptor beta chains from one sample sequenced in a study of identical twins. TCRdb recomputed calls from the 5' RACE reads with MiXCR, one row per CDR3 protein. The sample carries about 240,000 distinct CDR3 sequences, approximately 8% recorded once. The sample also formed part of further work on yellow fever vaccine responses in identical twins.

Sample: CD8+ T cells sorted from blood. The receptors come from a woman aged 18-30 years in good health.

This clonotype was picked up many times. The CDR3 region has the DNA TGCGCCAGCAGCTTGGTGCGGGATACCTACAATGAGCAGTTCTTC. Translating gives CASSLVRDTYNEQFF. The chain carries TRBV5-1 and TRBJ2-1, with D possibly being TRBD2 (6 bases). Germline lookup yields CDR1 SGHRS and CDR2 YFSETQ. Trimming took off 0 bases at V and 2 bases at J, with 9 bases between the two ends. The CDR3 totals 15 residues.

Ten or more counts support this clonotype. V is TRBV12-3 or TRBV12-4 and J is TRBJ1-1; D is unclear. Trimming removed 7 bases at V and 0 bases at J, with 9 bases between. The CDR3 covers 13 residues. CDR3 loop: CASTSALNTEAFF. Written as DNA, the CDR3 is TGTGCCAGCACCTCCGCCCTGAACACTGAAGCTTTCTTT.

This clonotype was observed at least ten times. V usage is TRBV5-1 and J usage is TRBJ2-1, with TRBD2 matching over 10 bases. Germline lookup yields CDR1 SGHRS and CDR2 YFSETQ. This CDR3 is built from 17 residues. V lost 1 base to trimming and J lost 9 bases; unmatched junction nucleotides: 13. The CDR3 reads CASSLQLAGKRRSEQFF. In nucleotides, the CDR3 is TGCGCCAGCAGCTTGCAACTAGCGGGAAAACGGAGGAGTGAGCAGTTCTTC. The whole variable domain, filled in from reference TRBV5-1 and TRBJ2-1, reads KAGVTQTPRYLIKTRGQQVTLSCSPISGHRSVSWYQQTPGQGLQFLFEYFSETQRNKGNFPGRFSGRQFSNSRSEMNVSTLELGDSALYLCASSLQLAGKRRSEQFFGPGTRLTVL.

This clonotype came up many times. The chain is built from TRBV29-1 and TRBJ1-1; the D is unclear. CDR3 length equals 11 residues. Germline V CDR1 and CDR2: SQVTM, ANQGSEA. Trimming pared 6 bases from V and 6 bases from J, leaving 11 bases between. The CDR3 DNA reads TGCAGCGTCATGTATGGGGCTGAAGCTTTCTTT. This encodes CSVMYGAEAFF. Supplemented by reference TRBV29-1 and TRBJ1-1, the full variable domain reads SAVISQKPSRDICQRGTSLTIQCQVDSQVTMMFWYRQQPGQSLTLIATANQGSEATYESGFVIDKFPISRPNLTFSTLTVSNMSPEDSSIYLCSVMYGAEAFFGQGTRLTVV.

The chain uses TRBV9 and TRBJ1-1; D is unresolved. V was pared by 0 bases and J by 0 bases, with 9 bases between. Germline loops: CDR1 SGDLS, CDR2 YYNGEE. CDR3 length: 15 residues. The CDR3 DNA follows: TGTGCCAGCAGCGTAGGGTCGGGGATGAACACTGAAGCTTTCTTT. It specifies CASSVGSGMNTEAFF.

This clonotype has more than one count but fewer than ten. CDR3 protein: CASREPGLANEQFF. Written as DNA, the CDR3 is TGTGCCAGCAGGGAGCCAGGACTAGCCAATGAGCAGTTCTTC. This chain joins TRBV5-5 and TRBJ2-1, with 8 positions matching TRBD2. The CDR3 is 14 amino acids. V gave up 5 bases and J gave up 6 bases; unmatched junction bases: 7. CDR1 and CDR2 from the germline V gene are SGHKS and YYEKEE (reference sequence). The variable domain in full, with the rest retrieved from reference TRBV5-5 and TRBJ2-1, is DAGVTQSPTHLIKTRGQQVTLRCSPISGHKSVSWYQQVLGQGPQFIFQYYEKEERGRGNFPDRFSARQFPNYSSELNVNALLLGDSALYLCASREPGLANEQFFGPGTRLTVL.

This clonotype was detected many times. This chain uses TRBV12-3 or TRBV12-4 with TRBJ1-3, with D possibly TRBD1 on 5 matching bases. The CDR3 length is 13 residues. Trimming took 5 bases from V and 7 from J, leaving 12 bases between them. The CDR3 spells CASSPLRVNTIYF. The CDR3, as DNA: TGTGCCAGCAGTCCCCTCAGGGTGAACACCATATATTTT.

This rearrangement joins TRBV3-1 to TRBJ2-7, with 10 bases that match TRBD1. This CDR3 is built from 15 residues. Trimming at V came to 4 bases and at J to 4 bases, leaving 7 bases not matched to a gene. Germline V lookup: CDR1 LGHDT, CDR2 YNNKEL (reference sequence). This CDR3 is CASSPPGTGVYEQYF. Here the CDR3 DNA reads TGTGCCAGCAGCCCCCCCGGGACAGGGGTTTACGAGCAGTACTTC.

There are a few counts of this clonotype. The CDR3 nucleotides are TGCGCCAGCAGCTTGTTGCGCGGGAGGGCCAGCAATGAGCAGTTCTTC. This codes for CASSLLRGRASNEQFF. The rearrangement links TRBV5-1 to TRBJ2-1; TRBD2 matches 9 bases. Germline assignment: CDR1 SGHRS and CDR2 YFSETQ. There are 16 residues in the CDR3. V gave up 1 base and J gave up 6 bases; unmatched junction bases: 8.

This clonotype was seen at least ten times. The chain uses TRBV28 and TRBJ2-1, with 7 bases aligning to TRBD2. Germline-derived CDR1 and CDR2 are MDHEN and SYDVKM. CDR3 size: 16 residues. With V trimmed by 2 bases and J by 8 bases, 12 bases remained unmatched. The CDR3 loop is CASSLLNPWEGDEQFF. The CDR3, as DNA: TGTGCCAGCAGTTTACTGAACCCTTGGGAGGGTGATGAGCAGTTCTTC.

This clonotype was detected a few times. The V gene is TRBV12-3 or TRBV12-4, the J gene TRBJ1-5; D remains ambiguous. Trimming took off 3 bases at V and 4 bases at J, with 16 bases between the two ends. This CDR3 is built from 16 residues. Here the CDR3 reads CASSFFTRQGNQPQHF. The CDR3 DNA reads TGTGCCAGCAGTTTTTTTACGCGACAAGGGAATCAGCCCCAGCATTTT.

In DNA form, the CDR3 reads TGTGCCAGCAGCTTAGCACCCACATGGGACACTGAAGCTTTCTTT. It encodes CASSLAPTWDTEAFF. The chain links TRBV7-9 to TRBJ1-1; no firm D call. V lost 0 bases and J lost 3, with 11 bases in between. This CDR3 contains 15 residues. Germline V gives CDR1 SEHNR, CDR2 FQNEAQ (reference sequence).

The chain has TRBV12-3 or TRBV12-4 and TRBJ2-3; D could derive from TRBD1 or TRBD2 (5 bases each). V was clipped by 4 bases and J by 5 bases, with 13 bases between them. This CDR3 has 14 amino acids. The DNA for the CDR3 is TGTGCCAGCAGTTCCGGGGCCCGCCGAGATACGCAGTATTTT. This encodes CASSSGARRDTQYF.

This chain links TRBV25-1 with TRBJ2-1; TRBD2 might be the D (6 bases). Between the trimmed V and J ends, which lost 3 bases and 0 bases, there was a span of 9 bases. Germline V gives CDR1 MGHDK, CDR2 SYGVNS. The CDR3 consists of 15 residues. The CDR3 sequence: CASSDIGSSYNEQFF. For the CDR3, the DNA is TGTGCCAGCAGTGATATCGGGAGCTCCTACAATGAGCAGTTCTTC.

This clonotype was observed many times. This chain connects TRBV29-1 to TRBJ2-7, with unresolved D. Trimming removed 4 bases at V and 2 bases at J, with 12 bases between. This CDR3 contains 13 residues. Germline CDR1 is SQVTM and CDR2 is ANQGSEA. The CDR3 coding sequence is TGCAGCGTTGTCGGGCCTCCTACCTACGAGCAGTACTTC. This encodes CSVVGPPTYEQYF.

About this clonotype itself: A read error may be the cause here, since a much bigger clone is one base away. The chain links TRBV12-3 or TRBV12-4 to TRBJ1-1; D unresolved. The length of the CDR3 is 16 residues. The ends were cut back, 5 bases at V and 0 bases at J, with 16 bases in the middle. The CDR3 DNA reads as TGTGCCAGCAGTCCAGTGGGGTTCGTCATGAACACTGAAGCTTTCTTT. Translating it yields CASSPVGFVMNTEAFF.

In this sample, this clonotype is medium-sized (0.01 to 0.1%). This chain joins TRBV20-1 and TRBJ1-5, with a possible D match to TRBD1 (6 bases). CDR1 and CDR2 (germline): DFQATT, SNEGSKA (reference sequence). Trimming removed 0 bases at V and 3 bases at J, with 12 bases between. The CDR3 loop spans 15 amino acids. The CDR3 region is CSARDYRADNQPQHF. The CDR3 DNA reads as TGCAGTGCTAGAGATTACAGGGCTGACAATCAGCCCCAGCATTTT.

The table lists this clonotype with many counts. V is TRBV28 and J is TRBJ2-2; 10 bases are shared with TRBD1. Germline V CDR1 and CDR2: MDHEN, SYDVKM. The CDR3 is made up of 16 amino acids. The trim removed 0 bases at V and 6 bases at J, leaving 4 bases unmatched. The CDR3 loop reads CASSLWGQGFSGELFF. DNA for the CDR3: TGTGCCAGCAGTTTATGGGGACAGGGGTTTTCCGGGGAGCTGTTTTTT.

The J gene is TRBJ2-1, the V gene TRBV2; TRBD1 aligns across 11 bases. Trimming removed 4 bases from V and 9 bases from J; junction bases left unmatched: 5. The germline gives CDR1 SNHLY, CDR2 FYNNEI. This CDR3 comprises 14 residues. Here the CDR3 reads CASSVGQGVGEQFF. The CDR3, as DNA: TGTGCCAGCAGTGTGGGACAGGGGGTAGGTGAGCAGTTCTTC.

In its sample, this clonotype was seen many times. The genes are TRBV7-9 and TRBJ1-2, with a tentative D call TRBD1 (6 bases). Per the germline V gene, CDR1 is SEHNR and CDR2 is FQNEAQ (reference sequence). The CDR3 is made up of 14 amino acids. V gave up 5 bases and J gave up 6 bases, with 16 bases separating them. The CDR3 loop reads CASSQGGRRNGYTF. The CDR3 DNA sequence: TGTGCCAGCAGCCAAGGGGGGAGGCGGAATGGCTACACCTTC.

This clonotype was seen a handful of times. This chain links TRBV6-1 with TRBJ2-7, with 7 bases matching TRBD1. The germline CDR1 and CDR2 sequences are MNHNS and SASEGT. The CDR3 is made up of 14 amino acids. V was pared by 3 bases and J by 3 bases, with 5 bases of the junction left unmatched. CDR3 amino acids: CASSEQRQGYEQYF. CDR3 DNA: TGTGCCAGCAGTGAGCAGAGACAGGGCTACGAGCAGTACTTC.

V is TRBV20-1 and J is TRBJ2-3; D is perhaps TRBD2 (7 bases). Trimming removed 0 bases from V and 2 bases from J, with 21 bases in between. From germline, CDR1 is DFQATT and CDR2 SNEGSKA (reference sequence). The CDR3 consists of 18 residues. CDR3 in amino acids: CSARDRYGGRGITDTQYF. CDR3 bases: TGCAGTGCTAGAGATCGGTACGGGGGGCGAGGGATCACAGATACGCAGTATTTT.

This clonotype was counted ten times or more. The chain combines TRBV29-1 with TRBJ2-1; 14 nucleotides align to TRBD2. The CDR3 consists of 17 residues. V was clipped by 7 bases and J by 0 bases; unmatched bases: 8. Germline V CDR1 and CDR2: SQVTM, ANQGSEA. Here the CDR3 DNA reads TGCAGCGCCCAGGGACTAGCGGGGGCAAGCTCCTACAATGAGCAGTTCTTC. Translation gives CSAQGLAGASSYNEQFF.

This clonotype has just a few counts. This chain connects TRBV29-1 to TRBJ2-2; no firm D call. Germline V gene data show CDR1 as SQVTM and CDR2 as ANQGSEA. The CDR3 is made up of 11 amino acids. The V and J ends lost 6 bases and 2 bases respectively, with 4 bases between them. The DNA of the CDR3 is TGCAGCGTACAAAACACCGGGGAGCTGTTTTTT. Residues: CSVQNTGELFF.

Many counts were recorded for this clonotype. The V and J genes are TRBV12-3 or TRBV12-4 and TRBJ2-1; 13 bases line up with TRBD2. The CDR3 has 15 amino acids. Trimming cost V 3 bases and J 9 bases; bases outside gene matches: 5. The CDR3 nucleotides are TGTGCCAGCAGTTTGGAGGGACTAGCGGGATGTGAGCAGTTCTTC. This sequence encodes CASSLEGLAGCEQFF.